One and the same sample provided the 27 T cell receptor beta chains below, sequenced in a study of T cells of healthy individuals (dated by TCRdb to the late 2010s). Libraries were prepared through 5' RACE. Sequenced using an Illumina MiSeq. TCRdb reanalyzed the raw reads on its own, using fastp at Q25 for trimming and MiXCR for clone calling, and kept in-frame beta chains. Entries are consolidated by CDR3 protein sequence, retaining the most common genes and DNA. In this sample the table shows around 80,000 distinct CDR3 sequences, roughly 5% of which occur a single time. Jointly, the top ten make up 7.5% to 8% of the sample. The receptor set was obtained from a female donor in good health.

This clonotype was seen repeatedly, ten times or more. The chain recombines TRBV4-2 with TRBJ1-1; D ambiguous. Germline CDR1 and CDR2: LGHNA and YNFKEQ. The CDR3 sequence is 17 residues long. Trimming took off 4 bases at V and 0 bases at J, with 18 bases between the two ends. The CDR3 nucleotides are TGTGCCAGCAGCCCCCTGGAGGGAGGTGGCATGAACACTGAAGCTTTCTTT. Its protein is CASSPLEGGGMNTEAFF.

The V call is TRBV7-3, the J call TRBJ1-2; TRBD1 aligns across 11 bases. Germline V CDR1 and CDR2: SGHTA, FQGTGA. Trimming at V came to 8 bases and at J to 7 bases, leaving 12 bases not matched to a gene. The CDR3 length is 15 residues. The chain's CDR3 is CASRGQGALGSGYTF. The DNA for the CDR3 is TGTGCCAGCCGAGGACAGGGGGCTTTGGGTAGTGGCTACACCTTC.

This clonotype was found many times. V usage is TRBV7-2 and J usage is TRBJ2-7; D is undetermined. V lost 1 base and J lost 1, with 11 bases in between. The length of the CDR3 is 15 residues. CDR1 SGHTA and CDR2 FQGNSA come from the germline V gene. The CDR3 coding sequence is TGTGCCAGCAGCTTAGGCCTCGGACGGTCCTACGAGCAGTACTTC. This codes for CASSLGLGRSYEQYF.

This clonotype was counted at least ten times. The V call is TRBV28, the J call TRBJ1-6; D may be TRBD1 (5 bases). The CDR3 runs to 14 residues. CDR1 and CDR2 (germline): MDHEN, SYDVKM. V lost 2 bases and J lost 9, with 11 bases in between. CDR3 nucleotides: TGTGCCAGCAGTTTAGGCCCGGGGGGTTCACCCCTCCACTTT. This encodes CASSLGPGGSPLHF. Full variable domain (remainder filled in from reference TRBV28 and TRBJ1-6): DVKVTQSSRYLVKRTGEKVFLECVQDMDHENMFWYRQDPGLGLRLIYFSYDVKMKEKGDIPEGYSVSREKKERFSLILESASTNQTSMYLCASSLGPGGSPLHFGNGTRLTVT.

The table lists this clonotype with many counts. The genes are TRBV30 and TRBJ1-5; no definite D call. Trimming removed 1 base from V and 2 bases from J, with 18 bases in between. Germline V gives CDR1 GTSNPN, CDR2 SVGIG (reference sequence). The CDR3 extends over 17 amino acids. The CDR3 is CAWSASPWEDRNQPQHF. Here the CDR3 DNA reads TGTGCCTGGAGTGCCAGTCCCTGGGAGGATCGCAATCAGCCCCAGCATTTT.

This clonotype was detected many times. In DNA form, the CDR3 reads TGTGCCAGCTCACCTCCCCGCGGGAGCGGGAATGGCTACGAGCAGTACTTC. Translation gives CASSPPRGSGNGYEQYF. This chain uses TRBV18 with TRBJ2-7; 7 bases are a match to TRBD2. The ends lost 3 bases at V and 3 bases at J; junction bases unmatched: 14. The CDR3 sequence is 17 residues long. CDR1 is KGHSH and CDR2 is LQKENI in the germline V gene.

This clonotype came up many times. The J gene is TRBJ2-1, the V gene TRBV4-3; 10 nucleotides match TRBD2. The germline CDR1 and CDR2 sequences are LGHNA and YSLEER. This CDR3 has 15 residues. The junction had 4 bases not matched to a gene; V was cut back by 0 bases and J by 8 bases. In nucleotides, the CDR3 is TGCGCCAGCAGCCAAGATGGGACTAGCGTCGATGAGCAGTTCTTC. It encodes CASSQDGTSVDEQFF.

This clonotype was observed at least ten times. The J gene is TRBJ2-1, the V gene TRBV5-1; D uncertain. This CDR3 region has 15 residues. V was shortened by 2 bases and J by 7 bases, with 16 bases between the two germline ends. Germline V gene sequence: CDR1 SGHRS, CDR2 YFSETQ. This CDR3 is CASSLESLGRNEQFF. Written as DNA, the CDR3 is TGCGCCAGCAGCTTAGAATCCCTGGGTAGGAATGAGCAGTTCTTC. Filled out from reference TRBV5-1 and TRBJ2-1, the complete variable domain reads KAGVTQTPRYLIKTRGQQVTLSCSPISGHRSVSWYQQTPGQGLQFLFEYFSETQRNKGNFPGRFSGRQFSNSRSEMNVSTLELGDSALYLCASSLESLGRNEQFFGPGTRLTVL.

The sample holds a few counts of this clonotype. The chain has TRBV19 and TRBJ2-7; D is perhaps TRBD2 (6 bases). The CDR3 is 14 amino acids. Germline lookup yields CDR1 LNHDA and CDR2 SQIVND (reference sequence). Trimming took 5 bases from V and 1 from J, leaving 12 bases between them. CDR3 region: CASSPGRGSYEQYF. In DNA form, the CDR3 reads TGTGCCAGTAGTCCCGGGAGAGGGTCCTACGAGCAGTACTTC.

The sample holds many counts of this clonotype. This chain connects TRBV28 to TRBJ2-5, with 8 bases that match TRBD2. V shed 3 bases, J shed 0 bases, and the junction held 9 bases outside the gene matches. The length of the CDR3 is 17 residues. From germline, CDR1 is MDHEN and CDR2 SYDVKM. The CDR3 nucleotides read TGTGCCAGCAGTTTCCAGGCTAGCGGGTTACACCAAGAGACCCAGTACTTC. It codes for CASSFQASGLHQETQYF.

CDR3 amino acids: CASSFAGGAEAFF. The CDR3 bases are TGTGCCAGCAGTTTTGCCGGGGGGGCTGAAGCTTTCTTT. V gene TRBV27 combines with J gene TRBJ1-1; perhaps TRBD1 as D (5 bases). Germline values: CDR1 MNHEY, CDR2 SMNVEV (reference sequence). The CDR3 covers 13 residues. The V end lost 3 bases, the J end lost 6 bases, and 11 bases lay between the germline ends.

The table lists this clonotype with many counts. V gene TRBV6-5 combines with J gene TRBJ2-7, with 16 bases that match TRBD2. The CDR3 length is 17 residues. The V segment lost 10 bases and the J segment 5 bases; nucleotides outside the gene matches: 14. Looked up from germline, CDR1 is MNHEY and CDR2 is SVGAGI. This CDR3 reads CATTGLAGGLGAHEQYF. The CDR3 region has the DNA TGTGCCACTACGGGACTAGCGGGAGGGCTCGGGGCCCACGAGCAGTACTTC.

This clonotype showed up many times. The chain uses TRBV14 and TRBJ2-7; 7 bases map to TRBD2. Losses at the gene ends were 4 bases for V and 6 bases for J; bases not matched to a gene: 6. Germline V gene sequence: CDR1 SGHDN, CDR2 FVKESK. The CDR3 spans 13 residues. DNA for the CDR3: TGTGCCAGCAGCCCACGGGAGGTCGGCGAGCAGTACTTC. Translating gives CASSPREVGEQYF. The variable domain in full, completed from reference TRBV14 and TRBJ2-7, reads EAGVTQFPSHSVIEKGQTVTLRCDPISGHDNLYWYRRVMGKEIKFLLHFVKESKQDESGMPNNRFLAERTGGTYSTLKVQPAELEDSGVYFCASSPREVGEQYFGPGTRLTVT.

Only a few counts were recorded for this clonotype. The chain carries TRBV20-1 and TRBJ2-1; 14 bases map to TRBD2. Trimming removed 5 bases from V and 8 bases from J; junction bases left unmatched: 17. The germline V gene has CDR1 DFQATT and CDR2 SNEGSKA (reference sequence). The length of the CDR3 is 18 residues. For the CDR3, the DNA is TGCAGTGCTGCTGGCCTCGGGACTAGCGGGAGTTTCAGTCATGAGCAGTTCTTC. It yields the protein CSAAGLGTSGSFSHEQFF.

This clonotype was seen only a few times. The chain combines TRBV28 with TRBJ2-7; the D gene could be TRBD1 or TRBD2 (5 bases each). V was shortened by 3 bases and J by 0 bases, with 15 bases between the two germline ends. CDR1 is MDHEN, CDR2 SYDVKM, per germline. The CDR3 runs to 16 residues. The CDR3 loop is CASSFYNRDPSYEQYF. The CDR3 DNA reads TGTGCCAGCAGTTTCTACAATCGGGACCCCTCCTACGAGCAGTACTTC.

This clonotype was observed a few times. The CDR3 DNA sequence: TGTGCCAGCAGCCGGGGGGACTTAAGCTCCTATAATTCACCCCTCCACTTT. This translates into CASSRGDLSSYNSPLHF. The genes are TRBV7-2 and TRBJ1-6; TRBD1 is a possible D gene (5 bases). Trimming stripped 5 bases from V and 0 bases from J, with 14 bases between. The CDR3 spans 17 residues. The germline V gene encodes CDR1 SGHTA and CDR2 FQGNSA. Full variable domain (rest looked up from reference TRBV7-2 and TRBJ1-6): GAGVSQSPSNKVTEKGKDVELRCDPISGHTALYWYRQSLGQGLEFLIYFQGNSAPDKSGLPSDRFSAERTGGSVSTLTIQRTQQEDSAVYLCASSRGDLSSYNSPLHFGNGTRLTVT.

This clonotype turned up a few times. The chain links TRBV20-1 to TRBJ2-6, with D perhaps being TRBD1 or TRBD2 (5 bases each). CDR3 length: 17 residues. V lost 3 bases to trimming and J lost 0 bases, with 15 bases between them. Per the germline V gene, CDR1 is DFQATT and CDR2 is SNEGSKA (reference sequence). CDR3 nucleotides: TGCAGTGCTAGTATCGGGACGGCCGGCTCTGGGGCCAACGTCCTGACTTTC. This sequence encodes CSASIGTAGSGANVLTF.

This clonotype was recorded at least ten times. The chain couples TRBV4-2 to TRBJ1-5; D not certain. Germline V gene data show CDR1 as LGHNA and CDR2 as YNFKEQ. This CDR3 spans 14 amino acids. The germline V and J ends were trimmed by 0 bases and 8 bases, with 11 bases remaining between them. This chain's CDR3 is CASSQDPQSEPQHF. For the CDR3, the DNA is TGTGCCAGCAGCCAAGATCCCCAGTCGGAGCCCCAGCATTTT.

Remarks on this clonotype: A much larger clonotype is one base distant, so this may be a read error. The chain couples TRBV24-1 to TRBJ2-1; TRBD2 agrees at 7 bases. The junction had 7 bases not matched to a gene; V was cut back by 6 bases and J by 9 bases. Germline values: CDR1 KGHDR, CDR2 SFDVKD. CDR3 length: 13 amino acids. The CDR3 DNA sequence: TGTGCCACCAGTTACGGGAGGTGGGGTGAGCAGTTCTTC. It specifies CATSYGRWGEQFF.

This clonotype appeared many times. The chain combines TRBV28 with TRBJ1-3; D gene ambiguous. The V end was cut by 2 bases, the J end by 2 bases, with 1 base between. Germline CDR1 reads MDHEN; CDR2 reads SYDVKM. This CDR3 has 12 amino acids. DNA of the CDR3: TGTGCCAGCAGTTTAGCTGGAAACACCATATATTTT. Translation gives CASSLAGNTIYF.

This clonotype was picked up many times. J is TRBJ2-7 and V is TRBV6-2 or TRBV6-3, with a tentative D call TRBD2 (5 bases). The V end lost 9 bases, the J end lost 4 bases, and 22 bases lay between the germline ends. In germline, CDR1 is MNHEY, CDR2 SVGEGT. This CDR3 is 15 amino acids long. The CDR3 coding sequence is TGTGCCAGTAGATCCCTGTTCGGGGTCAGGTACGAGCAGTACTTC. Translation: CASRSLFGVRYEQYF.

The sample holds many counts of this clonotype. This chain links TRBV7-2 with TRBJ2-4; 8 nucleotides line up with TRBD1. The CDR3 runs 18 residues. Per the germline V gene, CDR1 is SGHTA and CDR2 is FQGNSA. Unmatched junction bases numbered 18, after V lost 5 bases and J lost 6 bases. The CDR3 loop reads CASSRSSTDRGFGNIQYF. The CDR3 DNA follows: TGTGCCAGCAGCCGATCGAGTACCGACAGGGGCTTTGGAAACATTCAGTACTTC.

This rearrangement joins TRBV7-9 to TRBJ1-4; 9 bases align to TRBD1. With V trimmed by 10 bases and J by 4 bases, 7 bases remained unmatched. The V gene's germline CDR1 is SEHNR and CDR2 FQNEAQ (reference sequence). The length of the CDR3 is 14 residues. The CDR3 spells CATGRGQGNEKLFF. The CDR3 coding sequence is TGTGCCACGGGAAGGGGACAGGGTAATGAAAAACTGTTTTTT.

This clonotype was seen many times. The chain is built from TRBV20-1 and TRBJ2-1; D gene unclear. Trimming stripped 0 bases from V and 4 bases from J, with 10 bases between. The germline V gene encodes CDR1 DFQATT and CDR2 SNEGSKA (reference sequence). This CDR3 region has 14 residues. The CDR3 coding sequence is TGCAGTGCTAGAGATGACTCGATTTACAATGAGCAGTTCTTC. It specifies CSARDDSIYNEQFF.

A few counts support this clonotype. This rearrangement joins TRBV9 to TRBJ1-3; TRBD1 agrees at 7 bases. Per germline, CDR1 SGDLS and CDR2 YYNGEE. This CDR3 contains 15 residues. The V gene end was trimmed by 4 bases and the J gene end by 0 bases; junction bases not matched to a gene: 4. CDR3 sequence: CASSPRTGSGNTIYF. The CDR3 DNA is TGTGCCAGCAGCCCCCGGACAGGCTCTGGAAACACCATATATTTT.

This clonotype was seen more than once but under ten times. The chain uses TRBV15 and TRBJ2-1, with 9 bases matching TRBD2. The CDR3 loop spans 16 amino acids. With V trimmed by 1 base and J by 6 bases, 7 bases remained unmatched. Looked up from germline, CDR1 is LNHNV and CDR2 is YYDKDF (reference sequence). The CDR3 is CATSRGLADIINEQFF. CDR3 in DNA: TGTGCCACCAGCAGAGGACTAGCGGATATTATCAATGAGCAGTTCTTC.

In its sample, this clonotype was seen many times. CDR3 nucleotide sequence: TGTGCCAGCAGTTACGGCGGGAGGAACACCGGGGAGCTGTTTTTT. Translating it yields CASSYGGRNTGELFF. The chain has TRBV6-2 or TRBV6-3 and TRBJ2-2; 7 bases fit TRBD2. This CDR3 is 15 amino acids long. V was clipped by 2 bases and J by 1 base; unmatched bases: 1. Germline V gene sequence: CDR1 MNHEY, CDR2 SVGEGT.